This entry concerns a single TCR beta chain. The antigen remains unidentified. The CDR3 totals 18 residues. Trimming cost V 2 bases and J 0 bases; bases outside gene matches: 11. Germline CDR1 is LNHDA and CDR2 is SQIVND (reference sequence). The protocol was immunoSEQ multiplex PCR, while the TCRdb copy is restricted to in-frame clones and leaves out a portion. The repertoire holds 80,000 or so clones, with roughly 89% as singletons. This entry comes from a study of OX40 agonist ivuxolimab in advanced cancers. Systemic immunosuppression or a history of autoimmune disease excluded patients. The study's findings and limits: Not determined was the antigen specificity of the expanded peripheral T cells. There was clonal expansion of CD4+ and CD8+ blood T cells by week 6 at 0.1 to 3.0 mg/kg.

The rearrangement joins TRBV19 to TRBJ1-1; 8 bases line up with TRBD1. This clonotype was obtained from an adult with an advanced solid tumor such as melanoma, head and neck, liver or kidney cancer. The sample consisted of CD4+ or CD8+ T cells sorted from blood, taken in a trial of the OX40 agonist ivuxolimab. The CDR3 sequence: CASSIRQGKMAMNTEAFF. CDR3 coding DNA: TGTGCCAGTAGTATACGACAGGGGAAGATGGCGATGAACACTGAAGCTTTCTTT.